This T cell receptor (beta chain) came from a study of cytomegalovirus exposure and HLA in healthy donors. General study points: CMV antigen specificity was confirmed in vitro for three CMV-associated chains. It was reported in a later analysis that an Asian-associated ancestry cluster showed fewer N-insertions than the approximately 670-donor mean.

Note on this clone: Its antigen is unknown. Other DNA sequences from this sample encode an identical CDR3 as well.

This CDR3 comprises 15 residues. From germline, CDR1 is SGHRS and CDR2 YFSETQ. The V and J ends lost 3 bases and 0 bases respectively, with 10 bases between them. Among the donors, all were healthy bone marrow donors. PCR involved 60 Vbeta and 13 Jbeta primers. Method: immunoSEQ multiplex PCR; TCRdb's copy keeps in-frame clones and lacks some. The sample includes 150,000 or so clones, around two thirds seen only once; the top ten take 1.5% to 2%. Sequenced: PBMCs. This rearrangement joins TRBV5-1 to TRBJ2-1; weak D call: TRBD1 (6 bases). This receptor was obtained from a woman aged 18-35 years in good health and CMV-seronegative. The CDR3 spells CASSSGTSSYNEQFF. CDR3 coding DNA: TGCGCCAGCAGCTCCGGGACAAGCTCCTACAATGAGCAGTTCTTC.